This T cell receptor beta chain was sequenced for a study of PD-1 blockade in classical Hodgkin lymphoma. Study-level points and caveats: The study reported lower baseline TCR diversity in newly diagnosed patients than in healthy donors.

As regards this clone: Antigen specificity is unknown.

TCRdb's table, derived via immunoSEQ multiplex PCR, lists solely in-frame clones and lacks some. Among tens of thousands of clones listed, around three quarters were seen once. Every patient was affected by relapse after autologous stem cell transplantation, while exposure to brentuximab vedotin was not uniform. The CDR3 covers 11 residues. The V gene's germline CDR1 is SGHAT and CDR2 FQNNGV. Trimming shortened V by 9 bases and J by 2 bases, and 7 bases separated the two germline ends. This clonotype was sampled from a human donor with classical Hodgkin lymphoma. The chain uses TRBV11-2 and TRBJ1-2, with D hard to call. This material consisted of peripheral blood mononuclear cells (PBMCs), taken before the second cycle of nivolumab. The CDR3 spells CASRQNYGYTF. In nucleotides, the CDR3 is TGTGCCAGTAGACAAAACTATGGCTACACCTTC.